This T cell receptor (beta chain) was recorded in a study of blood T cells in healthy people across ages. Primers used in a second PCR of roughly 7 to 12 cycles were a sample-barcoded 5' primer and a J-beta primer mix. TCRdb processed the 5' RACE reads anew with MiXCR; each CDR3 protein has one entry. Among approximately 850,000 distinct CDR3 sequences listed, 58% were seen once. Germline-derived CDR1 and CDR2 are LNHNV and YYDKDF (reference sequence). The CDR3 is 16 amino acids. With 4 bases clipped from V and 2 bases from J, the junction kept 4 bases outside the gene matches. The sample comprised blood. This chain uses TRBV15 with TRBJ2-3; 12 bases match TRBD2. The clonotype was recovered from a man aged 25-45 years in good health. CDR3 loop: CATSNGLAGHTDTQYF. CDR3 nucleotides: TGTGCCACCAGCAACGGACTAGCGGGGCACACAGATACGCAGTATTTT.